The sample holds one count of the clone carrying this T cell receptor beta chain. Its antigen remains unidentified. This record comes from a study of cytomegalovirus exposure and HLA in healthy donors. As for the study in general: As an earlier analysis found, about 179 million T cells yielded about 100 million unique TCR beta sequences. Study-wide results and caveats: Most CMV-associated TCR beta chains appeared HLA-restricted in a later analysis.

Germline V gene lookup returns CDR1 MNHNS and CDR2 SASEGT. CDR3 length: 14 residues. The germline V and J ends were trimmed by 7 bases and 6 bases, with 13 bases remaining between them. PCR was performed using 60 Vbeta and 13 Jbeta primers. Sequenced by immunoSEQ multiplex PCR; TCRdb stores in-frame clones only, minus some. The table lists 100,000 to 150,000 clones, around 74% of them singletons, with over 25% in the top ten. The specimen was PBMCs. The chain uses TRBV6-1 and TRBJ1-6, with D uncertain. This TCR was sampled from a man in his sixties in good health and CMV-seropositive. For the CDR3, the DNA is TGTGCCAGCACCTTGAGTCCTCTTAATTCACCCCTCCACTTT. It translates to CASTLSPLNSPLHF.